A single T cell receptor beta chain is shown here with its context. This CDR3 has 15 residues. CDR1 is MDHEN, CDR2 SYDVKM, per germline. Trimming pared 2 bases from V and 7 bases from J, leaving 12 bases between. This record comes from a study of shared T cell receptors in the human thymus. Generated by immunoSEQ multiplex PCR, the TCRdb table keeps only in-frame clones and is missing some. The sample lists some 660,000 clones, roughly 86% occurring once. The data were also submitted as part of a second study, on human thymus T cells. That study adds: Congenital heart defects were the reason for the corrective surgery that the donors, healthy Finnish infants, were having. Resections removed during corrective heart surgery provided the thymus tissue used. Among thymic and blood repertoires, usage of V and J genes appeared biased. Related research has reported that thymic repertoires overlap highly among unrelated individuals.

The rearrangement uses TRBV28 and TRBJ1-6; D is unresolved. This TCR derives from a boy in the first two years of life with a congenital heart defect. The sequenced material came from thymocytes. The CDR3 sequence: CASSLREAQNSPLHF. DNA of the CDR3: TGTGCCAGCAGTTTAAGGGAGGCACAGAATTCACCCCTCCACTTT.